The 32 T cell receptor beta chains reported below all come from one sample, sequenced in a study of T cells expressing NK-cell markers. TCRdb reprocessed the 5' RACE reads; each CDR3 protein has one entry and no DNA is given. The table gives around 260,000 distinct CDR3 sequences; the top ten clones make up more than 3.5% of it. The source material was blood T cells: a sorted CD56 or NKG2C T cell subset, CD4+ or CD8+ T cells, or bulk PBMC T cells (not recorded which). These receptors all stem from a woman aged 18 to 75 in good health.

This chain joins TRBV5-1 and TRBJ1-5; no DNA is available, so the TRBD1 call from TCRdb remains unchecked. CDR1 and CDR2 (germline): SGHRS, YFSETQ. The CDR3 loop spans 14 amino acids. CDR3 residues: CASSPGTGAQPQHF.

V gene TRBV7-2 combines with J gene TRBJ1-1. Germline V gene data show CDR1 as SGHTA and CDR2 as FQGNSA. CDR3 length equals 15 residues. CDR3 protein: CASSHIGGAGTEAFF.

The gene calls are TRBV29-1 and TRBJ2-1; checking the TCRdb D call of TRBD2 is not possible without DNA. CDR1 SQVTM and CDR2 ANQGSEA come from the germline V gene. This CDR3 comprises 16 residues. Here the CDR3 reads CSVDQLPFSSYNEQFF.

This sequence joins TRBV20-1 and TRBJ2-6; TCRdb lists TRBD1, though no DNA is available to test this call. The CDR3 covers 17 residues. CDR1 and CDR2 from the germline V gene are DFQATT and SNEGSKA (reference sequence). CDR3 sequence: CSAGGTGGKTGANVLTF.

The chain has TRBV20-1 and TRBJ1-6; lacking DNA, the TRBD1 call made by TCRdb goes unchecked. Germline lookup yields CDR1 DFQATT and CDR2 SNEGSKA (reference sequence). The CDR3 sequence is 17 residues long. This CDR3 reads CSAPVGGGQGAYSPLHF.

The V gene is TRBV3-1, the J gene TRBJ1-2; TCRdb calls TRBD1, which cannot be checked without DNA. This CDR3 is 13 amino acids long. Germline V CDR1 and CDR2: LGHDT, YNNKEL (reference sequence). The CDR3 sequence is CASKLDRGGGYTF.

This sequence joins TRBV5-1 and TRBJ2-3. The CDR3 totals 13 residues. Per the germline V gene, CDR1 is SGHRS and CDR2 is YFSETQ. The CDR3 sequence: CASSFDSTDTQYF.

The chain joins TRBV12-3 or TRBV12-4 to TRBJ1-1. This CDR3 region has 12 residues. The CDR3 is CASSLLVTEAFF.

This chain joins TRBV20-1 and TRBJ1-1; TCRdb picks TRBD1, but there is no DNA to check that call. Germline V gene data show CDR1 as DFQATT and CDR2 as SNEGSKA (reference sequence). The CDR3 is 12 residues long. The CDR3 sequence: CSAQGDGTRAFF.

V gene TRBV19 combines with J gene TRBJ2-5; absent DNA, TCRdb's TRBD2 call cannot be checked. CDR1 is LNHDA and CDR2 is SQIVND in the germline V gene (reference sequence). CDR3 length: 12 amino acids. This CDR3 reads CASRQGGETQYF.

The V call is TRBV15, the J call TRBJ2-4. The germline CDR1 and CDR2 sequences are LNHNV and YYDKDF (reference sequence). The CDR3 contains 16 residues. CDR3 protein: CATSRATVVVKNIQYF.

The rearrangement links TRBV6-1 to TRBJ2-7; as DNA is missing, the TRBD1 call by TCRdb cannot be tested. This CDR3 is built from 17 residues. CDR1 and CDR2 (germline): MNHNS, SASEGT. The CDR3 sequence: CASSRIPRSSSGGEQYF.

The rearrangement links TRBV20-1 to TRBJ2-2. The CDR3 totals 14 residues. Germline V gives CDR1 DFQATT, CDR2 SNEGSKA (reference sequence). The CDR3 region is CSASYSSNTGELFF.

The chain recombines TRBV20-1 with TRBJ2-1; the TCRdb D gene call, TRBD1, has no DNA to confirm it. Germline V lookup: CDR1 DFQATT, CDR2 SNEGSKA (reference sequence). CDR3 size: 14 residues. The CDR3 loop is CSAPRQGTYNEQFF.

The chain uses TRBV7-3 and TRBJ2-1; without DNA, the TCRdb call of TRBD2 cannot be checked. Germline CDR1 reads SGHTA; CDR2 reads FQGTGA. The CDR3 has 12 amino acids. This chain's CDR3 is CASSFTSGEQFF.

The chain couples TRBV9 to TRBJ2-6. The CDR3 has 15 amino acids. Germline V CDR1 and CDR2: SGDLS, YYNGEE. The chain's CDR3 is CASSPKNSGANVLTF. Together with reference TRBV9 and TRBJ2-6, the CDR3 gives the full variable domain: DSGVTQTPKHLITATGQRVTLRCSPRSGDLSVYWYQQSLDQGLQFLIQYYNGEERAKGNILERFSAQQFPDLHSELNLSSLELGDSALYFCASSPKNSGANVLTFGAGSRLTVL.

This chain joins TRBV12-3 or TRBV12-4 and TRBJ1-1. The CDR3 extends over 13 amino acids. The CDR3 loop reads CASSLQANTEAFF.

V and J are TRBV30 and TRBJ2-1; TCRdb's assignment of TRBD2 cannot be checked, as there is no DNA. From germline, CDR1 is GTSNPN and CDR2 SVGIG (reference sequence). The CDR3 runs to 15 residues. The CDR3: CAWSVGLAGGNEQFF. The whole variable domain, filled in from reference TRBV30 and TRBJ2-1, reads SQTIHQWPATLVQPVGSPLSLECTVEGTSNPNLYWYRQAAGRGLQLLFYSVGIGQISSEVPQNLSASRPQDRQFILSSKKLLLSDSGFYLCAWSVGLAGGNEQFFGPGTRLTVL.

The rearrangement joins TRBV29-1 to TRBJ2-5. The germline CDR1 and CDR2 sequences are SQVTM and ANQGSEA. This CDR3 region has 14 residues. CDR3 sequence: CSVEYPGRAETQYF.

V and J are TRBV12-3 or TRBV12-4 and TRBJ2-2; there is no DNA to check the TCRdb D call of TRBD1. This CDR3 is built from 15 residues. The CDR3 sequence is CASSFRAGTTGELFF.

This rearrangement joins TRBV25-1 to TRBJ1-1; TCRdb lists TRBD1, though no DNA is available to test this call. This CDR3 is 14 amino acids long. Germline assignment: CDR1 MGHDK and CDR2 SYGVNS. This CDR3 reads CASSGGTANTEAFF.

This chain uses TRBV20-1 with TRBJ2-2. The CDR3 is 12 residues long. Germline loops: CDR1 DFQATT, CDR2 SNEGSKA (reference sequence). The CDR3 reads CSAPRGPGELFF.

This chain joins TRBV20-1 and TRBJ2-3; TCRdb reports TRBD2, a call that lacks DNA to check it against. Germline V gene sequence: CDR1 DFQATT, CDR2 SNEGSKA (reference sequence). The CDR3 is made up of 13 amino acids. The CDR3 sequence: CSASGLAGVREYF.

The chain has TRBV6-2 or TRBV6-3 and TRBJ2-1; TCRdb returns TRBD2, unconfirmable since there is no DNA. Germline CDR1 is MNHEY and CDR2 is SVGEGT. The CDR3 totals 13 residues. The CDR3 here is CASTGLAYNEQFF.

The gene calls are TRBV5-1 and TRBJ1-4; there is no DNA to check the TCRdb D call of TRBD1. This CDR3 has 15 residues. Looked up from germline, CDR1 is SGHRS and CDR2 is YFSETQ. CDR3 protein: CASSLYGGKSEKLFF.

J is TRBJ2-7 and V is TRBV20-1; with no DNA, the TCRdb D assignment of TRBD2 cannot be verified. Germline CDR1 DFQATT, CDR2 SNEGSKA (reference sequence). The CDR3 has 14 residues. CDR3 amino acids: CSALAWREDYEQYF.

The chain uses TRBV20-1 and TRBJ2-1; there is no DNA to check the TCRdb D call of TRBD2. CDR3 length: 17 amino acids. Germline V gives CDR1 DFQATT, CDR2 SNEGSKA (reference sequence). CDR3 amino acids: CSARISSSGSGRNEQFF.

The V call is TRBV12-3 or TRBV12-4, the J call TRBJ1-1; TCRdb names TRBD1, which stays unverified in the absence of DNA. This CDR3 has 17 residues. The chain's CDR3 is CASSFLQGRLLNTEAFF.

J is TRBJ2-5 and V is TRBV3-1. The CDR3 is 12 residues long. Germline V gives CDR1 LGHDT, CDR2 YNNKEL (reference sequence). The CDR3 spells CASSQWGETQYF.

The chain carries TRBV4-3 and TRBJ2-3; as DNA is missing, the TRBD2 call by TCRdb cannot be tested. The CDR3 extends over 15 amino acids. Germline V gives CDR1 LGHNA, CDR2 YSLEER. The CDR3 loop reads CASSQTSSETDTQYF.

The chain is built from TRBV6-1 and TRBJ2-1. The CDR3 length is 15 residues. Per germline, CDR1 MNHNS and CDR2 SASEGT. The chain's CDR3 is CASKDDRGSYNEQFF.

Here the CDR3 reads CASSDRGFDGYTF. The chain combines TRBV7-9 with TRBJ1-2; TCRdb lists TRBD1, though no DNA is available to test this call. Germline-derived CDR1 and CDR2 are SEHNR and FQNEAQ (reference sequence). The CDR3 contains 13 residues.